The entry below gives a single TCR beta chain sequence along with its context. Method: immunoSEQ multiplex PCR; TCRdb's copy keeps in-frame clones and lacks some. The table shows almost 15,000 clones, with about 66% occurring only once. This sample was included in a study of CD4+ T cells in melanoma. Trimming stripped 4 bases from V and 5 bases from J, with 18 bases between. Germline-derived CDR1 and CDR2 are SGHRS and YFSETQ. The CDR3 is 15 amino acids. Sequences were obtained from cells from a culture (not recorded whether cultured in vitro). The TCR originated in a human donor with melanoma. This chain uses TRBV5-1 with TRBJ2-5; D possibly matches TRBD1 or TRBD2 (5 bases each). Written as DNA, the CDR3 is TGCGCCAGCAGCGGAGGTCGGGGCTCTAGGGAGACCCAGTACTTC. This gives the protein CASSGGRGSRETQYF.